The clone carrying this T cell receptor beta chain was counted at least ten times. What it binds is unknown. TCRdb independently ran MiXCR on the 5' RACE reads; one entry per CDR3 protein. The table has tens of thousands of distinct CDR3 sequences, about 6.3% seen once. J lost 8 bases, V lost 0 bases, and 7 bases had no gene match. CDR3 length: 16 amino acids. CDR1 is SGHRS and CDR2 is YFSETQ in the germline V gene. The data stem from a study of CD8 T cells in ankylosing spondylitis. Overall study findings and caveats: Earlier authors reported some of these motif variants in reactive arthritis synovial fluid and blood. Typical of ankylosing spondylitis blood, it appeared, was a TCR beta motif of eight highly homologous variants.

The chain carries TRBV5-1 and TRBJ1-4, with 10 bases that match TRBD1. This TCR was sampled from a male donor with ankylosing spondylitis or in good health (not recorded which). The sample was blood, either unsorted or a sorted T cell fraction (not recorded which). In DNA form, the CDR3 reads TGCGCCAGCAGCTTGGCCTCCGGGACAGGGGACGAAAAACTGTTTTTT. Amino acids: CASSLASGTGDEKLFF.